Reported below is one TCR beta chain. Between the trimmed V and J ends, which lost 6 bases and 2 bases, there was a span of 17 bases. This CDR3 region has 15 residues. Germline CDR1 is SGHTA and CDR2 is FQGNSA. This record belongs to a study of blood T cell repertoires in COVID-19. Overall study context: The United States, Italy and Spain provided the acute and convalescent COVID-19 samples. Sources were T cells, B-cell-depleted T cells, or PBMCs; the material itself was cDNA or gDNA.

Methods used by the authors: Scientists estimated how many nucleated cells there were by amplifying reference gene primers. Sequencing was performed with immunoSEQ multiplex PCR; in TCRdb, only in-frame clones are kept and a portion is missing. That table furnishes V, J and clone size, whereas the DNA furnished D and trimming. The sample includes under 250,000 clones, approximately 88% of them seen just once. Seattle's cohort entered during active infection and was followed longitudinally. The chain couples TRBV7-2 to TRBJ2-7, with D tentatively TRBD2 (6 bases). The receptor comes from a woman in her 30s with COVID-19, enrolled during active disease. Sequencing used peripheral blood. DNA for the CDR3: TGTGCCAGCAGGCCAACCGGGACTCAAACCTACGAGCAGTACTTC. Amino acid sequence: CASRPTGTQTYEQYF. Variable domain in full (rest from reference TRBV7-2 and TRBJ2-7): GAGVSQSPSNKVTEKGKDVELRCDPISGHTALYWYRQSLGQGLEFLIYFQGNSAPDKSGLPSDRFSAERTGGSVSTLTIQRTQQEDSAVYLCASRPTGTQTYEQYFGPGTRLTVT.